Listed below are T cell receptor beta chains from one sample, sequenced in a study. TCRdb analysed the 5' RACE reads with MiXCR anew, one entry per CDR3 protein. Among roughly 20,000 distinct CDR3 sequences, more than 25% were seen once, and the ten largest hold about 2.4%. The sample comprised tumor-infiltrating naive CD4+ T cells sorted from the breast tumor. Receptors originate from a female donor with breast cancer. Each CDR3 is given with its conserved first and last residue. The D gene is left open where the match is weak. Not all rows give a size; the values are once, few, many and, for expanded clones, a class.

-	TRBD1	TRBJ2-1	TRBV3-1	CASSPRDRASNEQFF	TGTGCCAGCAGCCCCCGGGACAGGGCCTCCAATGAGCAGTTCTTC
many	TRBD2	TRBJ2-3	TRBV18	CASSPERGTDTQYF	TGTGCCAGCTCACCAGAGCGGGGGACAGATACGCAGTATTTT
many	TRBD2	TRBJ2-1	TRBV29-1	CSVDSGNRNEQFF	TGCAGCGTTGATAGCGGGAACAGGAATGAGCAGTTCTTC
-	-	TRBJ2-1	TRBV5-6	CASNRDYYNEQFF	TGTGCCAGCAACAGGGACTACTACAATGAGCAGTTCTTC
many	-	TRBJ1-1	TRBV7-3	CASSIQVNTEAFF	TGTGCCAGCAGCATCCAGGTGAACACTGAAGCTTTCTTT
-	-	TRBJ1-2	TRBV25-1	CASRATPGYTF	TGTGCCAGCAGGGCGACTCCTGGCTACACCTTC
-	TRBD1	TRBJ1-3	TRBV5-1	CASSSGQAGGNTIYF	TGCGCCAGCAGTTCGGGACAGGCCGGGGGAAACACCATATATTTT
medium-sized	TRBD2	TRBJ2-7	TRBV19	CASSLAGTSYEQYF	TGTGCCAGTAGTCTAGCGGGCACCTCCTACGAGCAGTACTTC
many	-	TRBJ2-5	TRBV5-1	CASSLSETQYF	TGCGCCAGCAGCCTCAGCGAGACCCAGTACTTC
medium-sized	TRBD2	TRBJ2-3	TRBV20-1	CSASTSGGTDTQYF	TGCAGTGCTTCGACTAGCGGAGGCACAGATACGCAGTATTTT
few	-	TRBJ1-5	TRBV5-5	CASIPGENSNQPQHF	TGTGCCAGCATCCCCGGAGAAAATAGCAATCAGCCCCAGCATTTT
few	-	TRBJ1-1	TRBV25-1	CASTPSGGTEAFF	TGTGCCAGCACCCCCAGTGGGGGCACTGAAGCTTTCTTT
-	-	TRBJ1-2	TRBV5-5	CASNFRDPPLNYGYTF	TGTGCCAGCAACTTTCGAGACCCTCCTTTAAACTATGGCTACACCTTC
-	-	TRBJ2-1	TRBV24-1	CATSKAVSYNEQFF	TGTGCCACCAGTAAAGCGGTATCCTACAATGAGCAGTTCTTC
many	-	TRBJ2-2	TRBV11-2	CASSPLTSPNTGELFF	TGTGCCAGCAGCCCCCTAACTAGCCCGAACACCGGGGAGCTGTTTTTT
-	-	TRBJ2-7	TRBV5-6	CASSLGVGDEQYF	TGTGCCAGCAGCTTGGGAGTTGGGGACGAGCAGTACTTC
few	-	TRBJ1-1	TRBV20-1	CSARGGGKSQGPNTEAFF	TGCAGTGCTAGAGGAGGGGGGAAGTCACAGGGCCCCAACACTGAAGCTTTCTTT
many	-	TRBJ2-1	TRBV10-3	CAIGLASSYNEQFF	TGTGCCATCGGGCTGGCGAGCTCCTACAATGAGCAGTTCTTC
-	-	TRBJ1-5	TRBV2	CASVRDKGSLQPQHF	TGTGCCAGCGTTCGGGACAAAGGCTCTCTTCAGCCCCAGCATTTT
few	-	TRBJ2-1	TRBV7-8	CASSTSVNYNEQFF	TGTGCCAGCAGCACCTCGGTCAACTACAATGAGCAGTTCTTC
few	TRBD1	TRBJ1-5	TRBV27	CASSLRPGGVDQPQHF	TGTGCCAGCAGTTTAAGGCCAGGGGGTGTTGATCAGCCCCAGCATTTT
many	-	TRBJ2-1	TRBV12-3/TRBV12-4	CASSLGRRFYNEQFF	TGTGCCAGCAGTTTAGGCCGGAGATTTTACAATGAGCAGTTCTTC
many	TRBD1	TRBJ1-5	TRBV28	CASSGTPGQGNQPQHF	TGTGCCAGCAGTGGGACCCCGGGACAGGGGAATCAGCCCCAGCATTTT
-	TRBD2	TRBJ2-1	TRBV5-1	CASSSRQGWVAGVNEQFF	TGCGCCAGCAGCTCGAGACAGGGATGGGTAGCGGGAGTTAATGAGCAGTTCTTC
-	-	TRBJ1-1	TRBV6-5	CACSPHTQNTEAFF	TGTGCCTGCAGCCCACATACCCAGAACACTGAAGCTTTCTTC
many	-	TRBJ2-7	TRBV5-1	CASRGISYEQYF	TGCGCCAGCAGGGGGATATCCTACGAGCAGTACTTC
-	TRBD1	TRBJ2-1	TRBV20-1	CSALGQPLGEQFF	TGCAGTGCGCTGGGACAGCCTTTGGGTGAGCAGTTCTTC
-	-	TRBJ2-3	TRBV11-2	CASSPGVLRDTQYF	TGTGCCAGCAGCCCAGGGGTTTTGAGGGATACGCAGTATTTT
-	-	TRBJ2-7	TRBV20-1	CSVWGSGYSYEQYF	TGCAGTGTATGGGGGAGCGGTTACTCCTACGAGCAGTACTTC
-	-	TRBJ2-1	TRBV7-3	CAGSPLGSRAVYYNEQFF	TGTGCCGGCAGCCCTTTGGGCTCTAGAGCGGTCTACTACAATGAGCAGTTCTTC
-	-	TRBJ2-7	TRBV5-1	CASSLGAGVSSYEQYF	TGCGCCAGCAGCTTGGGGGCAGGGGTTTCCTCCTACGAGCAGTACTTC
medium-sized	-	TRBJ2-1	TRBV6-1	CASSDPWGNEQFF	TGTGCCAGCAGTGACCCTTGGGGTAATGAGCAGTTCTTC
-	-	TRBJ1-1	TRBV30	CAWSLASGTEAFF	TGTGCCTGGAGTTTGGCTTCCGGCACTGAAGCTTTCTTT
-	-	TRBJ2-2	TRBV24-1	CATSVKDTGELFF	TGTGCCACCAGTGTTAAGGACACCGGGGAGCTGTTTTTT
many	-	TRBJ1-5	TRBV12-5	CASGWRPQHF	TGTGCTAGTGGTTGGAGGCCCCAGCATTTT
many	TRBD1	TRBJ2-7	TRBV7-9	CASSLGVTGVDEQYF	TGTGCCAGCAGCTTAGGGGTGACAGGGGTTGACGAGCAGTACTTC
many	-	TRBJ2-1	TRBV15	CATSRVPSYSYNEQFF	TGTGCCACCAGCAGAGTGCCTAGCTACTCCTACAATGAGCAGTTCTTC
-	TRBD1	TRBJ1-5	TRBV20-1	CSTNTGGNQPQHF	TGCAGTACCAATACAGGGGGCAATCAGCCCCAGCATTTT
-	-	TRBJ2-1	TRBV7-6	CASSITAEVDEQLF	TGTGCCAGCAGCATAACGGCCGAGGTCGATGAGCAGCTCTTC
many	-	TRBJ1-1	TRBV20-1	CSARGGGLLNTEAFF	TGCAGTGCTAGAGGGGGGGGGCTTTTGAACACTGAAGCTTTCTTT
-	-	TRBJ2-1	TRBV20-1	CSASLGPNEQFF	TGCAGTGCTAGCTTGGGTCCCAATGAGCAGTTCTTC
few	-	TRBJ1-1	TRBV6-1	CASILDGSEAFF	TGTGCCAGCATCCTAGACGGCAGTGAAGCTTTCTTT
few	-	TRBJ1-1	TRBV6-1	CASSVSTNTEAFF	TGTGCCAGCAGTGTCTCCACGAACACTGAAGCTTTCTTT
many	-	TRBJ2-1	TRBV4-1	CASSQEGVDINEQFF	TGCGCCAGCAGCCAAGAGGGGGTGGACATAAATGAGCAGTTCTTC
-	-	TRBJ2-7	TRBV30	CAWSVGGGGWEQYF	TGTGCCTGGAGTGTGGGGGGAGGCGGATGGGAGCAGTACTTC
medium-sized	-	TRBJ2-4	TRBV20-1	CSAYDSGGKNIQYF	TGCAGTGCTTATGATAGCGGAGGGAAAAACATTCAGTACTTC
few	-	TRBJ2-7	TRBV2	CASSVTGFAYEQYF	TGTGCCAGCAGCGTGACAGGATTTGCCTACGAGCAGTACTTC
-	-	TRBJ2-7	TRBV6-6	CASHKAGSSYEQYF	TGTGCCAGCCACAAGGCGGGGTCCTCCTACGAGCAGTACTTC
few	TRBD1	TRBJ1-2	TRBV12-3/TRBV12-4	CASSDRDRGNYGYTF	TGTGCCAGCAGCGACCGGGACAGGGGGAACTATGGCTACACCTTC
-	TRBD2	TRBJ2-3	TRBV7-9	CASSWTSGRALQGDTQYF	TGTGCCAGCAGCTGGACTAGCGGGAGGGCCTTACAGGGAGATACGCAGTATTTT
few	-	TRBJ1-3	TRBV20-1	CSAHGGALPGNTIYF	TGCAGTGCTCATGGGGGGGCCCTCCCTGGAAACACCATATATTTT
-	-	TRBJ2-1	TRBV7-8	CASSYSGDYNEQFF	TGTGCCAGCAGCTATAGCGGAGACTACAATGAGCAGTTCTTC
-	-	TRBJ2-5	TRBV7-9	CASSLPPWETQYF	TGTGCCAGCAGCTTACCCCCTTGGGAGACCCAGTACTTC
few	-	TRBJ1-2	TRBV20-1	CSADTRDSYGYTF	TGCAGTGCTGATACAAGGGACTCCTATGGCTACACCTTC
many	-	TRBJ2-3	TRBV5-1	CASSTGDTDTQYF	TGCGCCAGCAGCACGGGGGACACAGATACGCAGTATTTT
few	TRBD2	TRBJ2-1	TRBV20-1	CSAKSLAGGIYNEQFF	TGCAGTGCTAAATCCCTAGCGGGAGGGATATACAATGAGCAGTTCTTC
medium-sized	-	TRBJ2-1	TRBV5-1	CASSLIPRGYNEQFF	TGCGCCAGCAGCTTAATACCCCGCGGGTACAATGAGCAGTTCTTC
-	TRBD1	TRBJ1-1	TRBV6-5	CASTMDRRSTEAFF	TGTGCCAGCACCATGGACAGGAGAAGCACTGAAGCTTTCTTT
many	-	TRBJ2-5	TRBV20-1	CSARPRSRLGETQYF	TGCAGTGCTAGACCCCGATCCCGACTGGGGGAGACCCAGTACTTC